Here is one T cell receptor (beta chain) with its context. The table came from immunoSEQ multiplex PCR; TCRdb's copy has only in-frame clones and leaves some out. The sample lists some 80,000 clones; just over 85% were seen once. The sample belongs to a study of OX40 agonist ivuxolimab in advanced cancers. About the study: One patient with hepatocellular carcinoma and two with cutaneous melanoma, three in all, had partial responses.

The germline gives CDR1 SGHNT, CDR2 YYREEE (reference sequence). The CDR3 spans 16 residues. V lost 4 bases and J lost 0, with 16 bases in between. V is TRBV5-4 and J is TRBJ1-2; D gene unclear. This receptor was taken from an adult with an advanced solid tumor such as melanoma, head and neck, liver or kidney cancer. Sequenced here: CD4+ or CD8+ T cells sorted from blood, sampled in a trial of the OX40 agonist ivuxolimab. CDR3 in DNA: TGTGCCAGCAGCGGAGAAGGGCCGTTAGCTAACTATGGCTACACCTTC. Translated, it gives CASSGEGPLANYGYTF.